Listed here is a single TCR beta chain. These data are taken from a study of blood T cell repertoires in COVID-19. Whole-study context: Sites across the United States, Italy and Spain contributed samples from acute and convalescent COVID-19. PBMCs, B-cell-depleted T cells, or T cells were the source of the cDNA or gDNA that made up the material.

The length of the CDR3 is 16 residues. Trimming removed 5 bases from V and 2 bases from J, with 18 bases in between. CDR1 and CDR2 (germline): MDHEN, SYDVKM. In the original processing: Estimation of nucleated cell counts relied on the amplification of reference gene primers. TCRdb's table, derived via immunoSEQ multiplex PCR, lists solely in-frame clones and lacks some. That table supplies the V and J calls and clone size; D and trimming were determined from the DNA. The repertoire holds about 240,000 clones, with approximately 84% as singletons. The receptor's source is a middle-aged man with acute or convalescent COVID-19. This rearrangement joins TRBV28 to TRBJ1-1; D is undetermined. Sequencing was performed on peripheral blood. The CDR3 here is CASSLSPTKHNTEAFF. CDR3 sequence (DNA): TGTGCCAGCAGTCTCTCCCCGACTAAACATAACACTGAAGCTTTCTTT.